This paragraph covers one T cell receptor beta chain sequence. The data derive from a study of response to subunit inactivated influenza vaccine. TCRdb reanalysed the RT-PCR reads using MiXCR and keeps one entry per CDR3 protein. Of under 200,000 distinct CDR3 sequences in the sample, roughly a tenth were seen once. There are 18 residues in the CDR3. J gave up 0 bases and V 0 bases, and 9 bases lay outside the gene matches. Germline CDR1 reads LNHNV; CDR2 reads YYDKDF (reference sequence). The sequence was obtained from a man aged 50 to 69 who received an inactivated influenza vaccine. The sequences come from CD8+ T cells sorted from PBMCs, collected around 2 years after vaccination. This chain links TRBV15 with TRBJ2-3; 7 nucleotides align to TRBD2. CDR3 coding DNA: TGTGCCACCAGCAGAGAAATGGGTTGGCGGGGGAGCACAGATACGCAGTATTTT. This sequence encodes CATSREMGWRGSTDTQYF. Supplemented by reference TRBV15 and TRBJ2-3, the full variable domain reads DAMVIQNPRYQVTQFGKPVTLSCSQTLNHNVMYWYQQKSSQAPKLLFHYYDKDFNNEADTPDNFQSRRPNTSFCFLDIRSPGLGDTAMYLCATSREMGWRGSTDTQYFGPGTRLTVL.